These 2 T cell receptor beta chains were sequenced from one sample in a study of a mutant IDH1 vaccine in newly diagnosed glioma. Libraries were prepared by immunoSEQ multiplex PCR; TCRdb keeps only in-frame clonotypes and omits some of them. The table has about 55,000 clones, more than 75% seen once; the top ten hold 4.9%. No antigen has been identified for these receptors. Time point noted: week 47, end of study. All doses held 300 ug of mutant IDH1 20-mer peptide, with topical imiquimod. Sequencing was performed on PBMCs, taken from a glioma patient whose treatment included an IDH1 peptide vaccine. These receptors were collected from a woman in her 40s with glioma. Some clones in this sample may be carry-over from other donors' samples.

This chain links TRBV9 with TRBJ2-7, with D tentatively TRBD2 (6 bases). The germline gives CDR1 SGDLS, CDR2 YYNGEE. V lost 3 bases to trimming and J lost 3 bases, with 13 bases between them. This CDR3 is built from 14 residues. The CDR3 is CASSGRRGGYEQYF. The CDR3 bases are TGTGCCAGCAGCGGACGCCGGGGAGGCTACGAGCAGTACTTC. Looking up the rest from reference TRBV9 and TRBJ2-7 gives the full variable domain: DSGVTQTPKHLITATGQRVTLRCSPRSGDLSVYWYQQSLDQGLQFLIQYYNGEERAKGNILERFSAQQFPDLHSELNLSSLELGDSALYFCASSGRRGGYEQYFGPGTRLTVT.

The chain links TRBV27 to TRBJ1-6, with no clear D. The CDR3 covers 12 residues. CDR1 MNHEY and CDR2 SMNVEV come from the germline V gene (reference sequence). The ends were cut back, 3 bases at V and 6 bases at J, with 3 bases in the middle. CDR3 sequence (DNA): TGTGCCAGCAGTTTCTCTAATTCACCCCTCCACTTT. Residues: CASSFSNSPLHF.